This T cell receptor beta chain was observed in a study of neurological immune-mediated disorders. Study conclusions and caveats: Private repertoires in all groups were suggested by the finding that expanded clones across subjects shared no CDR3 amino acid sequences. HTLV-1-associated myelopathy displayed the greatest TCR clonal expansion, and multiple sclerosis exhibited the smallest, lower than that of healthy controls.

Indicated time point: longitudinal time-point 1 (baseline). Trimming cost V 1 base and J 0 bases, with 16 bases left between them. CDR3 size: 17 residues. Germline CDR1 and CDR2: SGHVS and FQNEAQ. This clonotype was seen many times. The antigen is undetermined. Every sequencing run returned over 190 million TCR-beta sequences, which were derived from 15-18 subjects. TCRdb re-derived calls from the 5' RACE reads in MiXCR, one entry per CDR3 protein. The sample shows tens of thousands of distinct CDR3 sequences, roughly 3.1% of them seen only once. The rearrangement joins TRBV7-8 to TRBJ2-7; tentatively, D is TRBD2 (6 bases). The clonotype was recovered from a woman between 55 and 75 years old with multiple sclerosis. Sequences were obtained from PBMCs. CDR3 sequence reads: CASSLGLGGSSSYEQYF. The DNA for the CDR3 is TGTGCCAGCAGCTTAGGATTAGGAGGGAGCAGCTCCTACGAGCAGTACTTC.